The subject of this entry is one TCR beta chain. V was pared by 4 bases and J by 4 bases, with 4 bases of the junction left unmatched. Looked up from germline, CDR1 is SGHRS and CDR2 is YFSETQ. The CDR3 contains 13 residues. The data belong to a study of T cell changes during pregnancy in multiple sclerosis. TCRdb's table, derived via immunoSEQ multiplex PCR, lists solely in-frame clones and lacks some. Of about 40,000 clones detected, around 92% appear once; the ten largest clones hold about 8.9%. The specimen was CD8+ T cells from peripheral blood mononuclear cells, collected in the third trimester of pregnancy. This sequence was found in a female donor with multiple sclerosis, enrolled in a pregnancy study. The J gene is TRBJ1-1, the V gene TRBV5-1, with TRBD1 matching over 7 bases. The CDR3 here is CASSGGTVTEAFF. The CDR3 DNA is TGCGCCAGCAGCGGGGGGACAGTCACTGAAGCTTTCTTT.